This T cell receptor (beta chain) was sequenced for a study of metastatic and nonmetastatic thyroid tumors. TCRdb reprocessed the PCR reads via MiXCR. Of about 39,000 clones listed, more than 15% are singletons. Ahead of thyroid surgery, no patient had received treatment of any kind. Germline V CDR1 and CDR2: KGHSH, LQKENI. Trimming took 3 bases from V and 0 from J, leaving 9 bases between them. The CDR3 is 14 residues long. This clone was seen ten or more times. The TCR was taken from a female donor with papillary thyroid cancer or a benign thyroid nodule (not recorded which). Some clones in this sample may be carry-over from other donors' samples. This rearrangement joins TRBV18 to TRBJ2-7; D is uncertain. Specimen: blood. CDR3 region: CASSPRLSSYEQYF. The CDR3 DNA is TGTGCCAGCTCACCGAGGCTGAGCTCCTACGAGCAGTACTTC.